The clone carrying this T cell receptor (beta chain) came up a few times. Its target is not known. The data were produced by immunoSEQ multiplex PCR, yet TCRdb's version contains in-frame clones alone and is incomplete. The sample shows approximately 80,000 clones, around 78% of them seen only once. The source of the sample is a study of radiotherapy plus CTLA-4 blockade in lung cancer. Study information: The study recorded objective responses in about 18% of patients and disease control in 31%.

Alongside CTLA-4 blockade with ipilimumab, patients with chemo-refractory metastatic non-small-cell lung cancer received focal radiation. V shed 0 bases and J shed 4 bases, with 9 bases lying between them. The CDR3 covers 14 residues. Per germline, CDR1 ENHRY and CDR2 SYGVKD. Study results and caveats: Among reported predictors of response, early blood T cell clone dynamics with interferon-beta performed best. Clones of tumor-derived TCRs expanded in blood after radiotherapy plus ipilimumab.

This sequence joins TRBV10-3 and TRBJ1-2; D is undetermined. The sample here was peripheral blood, taken from a patient treated with radiotherapy plus ipilimumab. The TCR sequence derives from a human donor with non-small cell lung cancer whose response to radiotherapy plus ipilimumab could not be evaluated. Some clones in this sample may be carry-over from other donors' samples. The chain's CDR3 is CAISESPDIYGYTF. DNA of the CDR3: TGTGCCATCAGTGAGTCGCCAGATATCTATGGCTACACCTTC.